This TCR beta chain was identified during a study of regulatory T cells in long-lasting Graves disease. Study-wide results and limits: With persistent disease, TRBV28, TRBJ1-2 and TRBJ2-5 were the favored segments.

CDR1 is LNHDA and CDR2 is SQIVND in the germline V gene (reference sequence). Trimming stripped 0 bases from V and 3 bases from J, with 10 bases between. The CDR3 contains 15 residues. This clonotype showed up many times. Its antigen remains unidentified. Time point here: newly diagnosed GD, antithyroid drugs for less than 3 months. PBMCs provided the RNA from which the TCR library was made. The TCR beta library used iRepertoire HTBI primers with Arm-PCR amplification of CDR3. TCRdb processed the multiplex PCR reads anew with MiXCR; each CDR3 protein has one entry. The table shows about 540,000 distinct CDR3 sequences, with roughly 13% occurring only once. Another study also made use of these data, one on T cells in Graves' hyperthyroidism and ophthalmopathy.

The material sequenced was peripheral blood mononuclear cells (PBMCs), taken at new diagnosis, from a patient treated with antithyroid drugs. The sequence came from a man between 25 and 39 years old with Graves disease. The V gene is TRBV19, the J gene TRBJ2-3; no reliable D call. The CDR3 nucleotides read TGTGCCAGTAGTATAGATCGACTGGGAACAGATACGCAGTATTTT. As protein: CASSIDRLGTDTQYF.